One sample yielded the 21 T cell receptor beta chains listed below, sequenced in a study of T cells after yellow fever vaccination. MiXCR was run by TCRdb on the 5' RACE reads, yielding one entry per CDR3 protein. The sample has roughly 500,000 distinct CDR3 sequences; roughly 21% are singletons. This sample comprised PBMCs, obtained 15 days after the yellow fever booster vaccination. Receptors originate from a young man who received the YFV17D yellow fever vaccine.

This chain joins TRBV7-2 and TRBJ2-1, with a weak D call TRBD1 (6 bases). The V gene lost 1 base and the J gene lost 5 bases, with 9 bases spanning the gap. Germline V gene sequence: CDR1 SGHTA, CDR2 FQGNSA. This CDR3 is built from 14 residues. The CDR3 is CASSLEGGDNEQFF. CDR3 nucleotides: TGTGCCAGCAGCTTAGAAGGGGGAGACAATGAGCAGTTCTTC.

This clonotype appeared a few times. The chain uses TRBV12-3 or TRBV12-4 and TRBJ2-1; the match to TRBD2 covers 10 bases. CDR3 length: 15 amino acids. V gave up 5 bases and J gave up 6 bases; unmatched junction bases: 7. Written as DNA, the CDR3 is TGTGCCAGCAGTCCCCTAGCGGGAGTAATCAATGAGCAGTTCTTC. It translates to CASSPLAGVINEQFF.

This rearrangement joins TRBV10-2 to TRBJ1-2; D might be TRBD1 (6 bases). Germline CDR1 is WSHSY and CDR2 is SAAADI. This CDR3 contains 15 residues. The V and J ends lost 0 bases and 4 bases respectively, with 12 bases between them. The CDR3 DNA is TGCGCCAGCAGTGAGTCGTCAGGGACATCCTATGGCTACACCTTC. This codes for CASSESSGTSYGYTF.

The rearrangement links TRBV5-1 to TRBJ2-5; 7 bases line up with TRBD1. This CDR3 region has 13 residues. Trimming removed 3 bases from V and 7 bases from J; junction bases left unmatched: 6. The germline CDR1 and CDR2 sequences are SGHRS and YFSETQ. The CDR3 is CASSWDSSWTQYF. The CDR3 DNA follows: TGCGCCAGCAGCTGGGACAGCTCTTGGACCCAGTACTTC. The whole variable domain, remainder taken from reference TRBV5-1 and TRBJ2-5, is KAGVTQTPRYLIKTRGQQVTLSCSPISGHRSVSWYQQTPGQGLQFLFEYFSETQRNKGNFPGRFSGRQFSNSRSEMNVSTLELGDSALYLCASSWDSSWTQYFGPGTRLLVL.

In this sample, this clonotype turned up a few times. The chain recombines TRBV9 with TRBJ1-1; D not certain. The germline gives CDR1 SGDLS, CDR2 YYNGEE. V dropped 2 bases and J dropped 4 bases, with 9 bases sitting between them. The CDR3 loop spans 13 amino acids. The DNA of the CDR3 is TGTGCCAGCAGCGTTACAGTGTCCACTGAAGCTTTCTTT. This codes for CASSVTVSTEAFF.

This clonotype has more than one count but fewer than ten. The chain has TRBV29-1 and TRBJ2-7; perhaps TRBD2 as D (7 bases). The germline CDR1 and CDR2 sequences are SQVTM and ANQGSEA. This CDR3 contains 13 residues. Trimming shortened V by 5 bases and J by 3 bases, and 14 bases separated the two germline ends. CDR3: CSVSGGVNYEQYF. DNA for the CDR3: TGCAGCGTTTCGGGGGGCGTCAACTACGAGCAGTACTTC.

On this clonotype: The junction and the germline gene differ at one end; a read error may be behind it. The chain joins TRBV5-1 to TRBJ2-5; D possibly corresponds to TRBD2 (5 bases). The CDR3 is 13 residues long. CDR1 is SGHRS, CDR2 YFSETQ, per germline. Here the CDR3 reads CASSLGTYENQYF. In DNA form, the CDR3 reads TGCGCCAGCAGCTTGGGGACTTACGAGAACCAGTACTTC.

This clonotype showed up just a few times. The rearrangement links TRBV28 to TRBJ2-7; D gene unclear. Germline V gene lookup returns CDR1 MDHEN and CDR2 SYDVKM. Trimming stripped 9 bases from V and 5 bases from J, with 11 bases between. CDR3 length: 11 amino acids. CDR3 DNA: TGTGCCAGTGGTGTACAGAACGAGCAGTACTTC. Translating gives CASGVQNEQYF.

This clonotype has a handful of counts. The genes are TRBV20-1 and TRBJ2-6; TRBD1 agrees at 9 bases. Germline V CDR1 and CDR2: DFQATT, SNEGSKA (reference sequence). The CDR3 loop spans 16 amino acids. The V and J ends lost 7 bases and 0 bases, in that order; junction bases with no gene match: 7. CDR3 DNA: TGCAGTGTTCCGGGACAGGGATTCTCTGGGGCCAACGTCCTGACTTTC. Its protein product is CSVPGQGFSGANVLTF.

This clonotype turned up a few times. The CDR3: CASSATGGEVVWSTEAFF. The CDR3 nucleotides read TGTGCCAGCAGCGCAACAGGGGGCGAGGTCGTATGGTCCACTGAAGCTTTCTTT. V and J are TRBV7-6 and TRBJ1-1; 9 positions match TRBD1. The CDR3 consists of 18 residues. J lost 4 bases, V lost 5 bases, and 17 bases had no gene match. Germline loops: CDR1 SGHVS, CDR2 FNYEAQ.

The table lists this clonotype with a few counts. The genes are TRBV6-1 and TRBJ2-1, with TRBD2 as a possible D gene (5 bases). The CDR3 totals 14 residues. V lost 6 bases and J 2 bases, leaving 11 bases between the germline ends. The germline V gene encodes CDR1 MNHNS and CDR2 SASEGT. The CDR3 loop is CASRDRETYNEQFF. The DNA of the CDR3 is TGTGCCAGCAGGGACCGGGAAACCTACAATGAGCAGTTCTTC.

Only a few counts were recorded for this clonotype. This rearrangement joins TRBV12-3 or TRBV12-4 to TRBJ2-1, with D unresolved. This CDR3 has 13 amino acids. The CDR3 sequence: CATTQEQYNEQFF. The CDR3 nucleotides read TGTGCTACAACCCAGGAGCAATACAATGAGCAGTTCTTC.

This rearrangement joins TRBV5-1 to TRBJ2-5; D is possibly TRBD2 (5 bases). Trimming removed 3 bases at V and 3 bases at J, with 18 bases between. The CDR3 has 16 residues. Germline V gene data show CDR1 as SGHRS and CDR2 as YFSETQ. CDR3 protein: CASSWEPTSGKETQYF. In DNA form, the CDR3 reads TGCGCCAGCAGCTGGGAGCCGACGAGCGGCAAAGAGACCCAGTACTTC.

The sample holds a few counts of this clonotype. V and J are TRBV20-1 and TRBJ1-3; no definite D call. This CDR3 is built from 13 residues. Trimming pared 3 bases from V and 4 bases from J, leaving 10 bases between. Germline CDR1 is DFQATT and CDR2 is SNEGSKA (reference sequence). The chain's CDR3 is CSASWGVGNTIYF. Here the CDR3 DNA reads TGCAGTGCTAGTTGGGGAGTCGGAAACACCATATATTTT.

The chain combines TRBV11-2 with TRBJ2-5; D not certain. Trimming removed 4 bases at V and 5 bases at J, with 11 bases between. CDR3 size: 13 residues. CDR1 SGHAT and CDR2 FQNNGV come from the germline V gene. CDR3 in amino acids: CASSSTDWETQYF. CDR3 nucleotides: TGTGCCAGCAGCTCCACAGATTGGGAGACCCAGTACTTC.

There are a few counts of this clonotype. J is TRBJ2-1 and V is TRBV6-1; a weak D match, TRBD2 (5 bases). The CDR3 sequence is 15 residues long. Trimming cost V 5 bases and J 10 bases, with 21 bases left between them. Germline assignment: CDR1 MNHNS and CDR2 SASEGT. In DNA, the CDR3 is TGTGCCAGCAGTCGCAATACCCCTTCTGGGGAGGAGCAGTTCTTC. Translated, it gives CASSRNTPSGEEQFF.

The sample holds a few counts of this clonotype. The gene calls are TRBV7-2 and TRBJ2-7; no definite D call. The CDR3 sequence is 14 residues long. V was shortened by 4 bases and J by 4 bases, with 14 bases between the two germline ends. CDR1 is SGHTA and CDR2 is FQGNSA in the germline V gene. The CDR3 region has the DNA TGTGCCAGCAGCTCGGGTTTGGGTTTATACGAGCAGTACTTC. Protein sequence: CASSSGLGLYEQYF.

This clonotype has just a few counts. The rearrangement joins TRBV20-1 to TRBJ2-7, with a tentative D call TRBD2 (6 bases). CDR3 length equals 15 residues. The germline CDR1 and CDR2 sequences are DFQATT and SNEGSKA (reference sequence). V was shortened by 1 base and J by 6 bases, with 19 bases between the two germline ends. The CDR3 region is CSARVTGTYPSEQYF. The CDR3 nucleotides read TGCAGTGCTAGAGTTACCGGGACTTACCCCTCCGAGCAGTACTTC.

This clonotype was counted only a few times. The chain has TRBV5-1 and TRBJ2-7; D unresolved. Trimming took 5 bases from V and 2 from J, leaving 11 bases between them. CDR1 is SGHRS, CDR2 YFSETQ, per germline. The CDR3 totals 13 residues. CDR3 residues: CASSQDLPYEQYF. The CDR3 nucleotides read TGCGCCAGCAGTCAGGATTTACCCTACGAGCAGTACTTC.

V usage is TRBV24-1 and J usage is TRBJ2-1; 7 bases agree with TRBD2. Germline V gene sequence: CDR1 KGHDR, CDR2 SFDVKD. Losses at the gene ends were 4 bases for V and 6 bases for J; bases not matched to a gene: 2. This CDR3 spans 13 amino acids. Here the CDR3 reads CATSDWGGNEQFF. CDR3 in DNA: TGTGCCACCAGTGACTGGGGGGGCAATGAGCAGTTCTTC.

This clonotype was counted between two and nine times. The chain employs TRBV20-1 and TRBJ2-3; D might be TRBD2 (6 bases). Per germline, CDR1 DFQATT and CDR2 SNEGSKA (reference sequence). The V end was cut by 0 bases, the J end by 2 bases, with 15 bases between. This CDR3 has 16 residues. The CDR3 DNA sequence: TGCAGTGCTAGAGAATTGACTAGTTGGGACACAGATACGCAGTATTTT. Translated: CSARELTSWDTDTQYF.